This TCR beta chain was obtained from a study of blood T cell repertoires in COVID-19. Study background: Acute and convalescent COVID-19 samples came from the United States, Italy and Spain. In each case, the material was cDNA or gDNA derived from T cells, B-cell-depleted T cells, or PBMCs.

CDR1 is WNHNN and CDR2 is SYGVQD in the germline V gene (reference sequence). J gave up 0 bases and V 6 bases, and 7 bases lay outside the gene matches. CDR3 length: 17 residues. As processed by the authors: Estimated nucleated cell counts came from reference gene primer amplification. The data were produced by immunoSEQ multiplex PCR, yet TCRdb's version contains in-frame clones alone and is incomplete. V, J and clone size reflect that table, while D and trimming were determined from the DNA. The data contain 100,000 to 150,000 clones, about four fifths of them singletons. The clonotype originates from a woman between 50 and 59 years old with acute or convalescent COVID-19. The sequenced material came from peripheral blood. This chain links TRBV10-1 with TRBJ2-2; 10 bases are shared with TRBD2. Written as DNA, the CDR3 is TGCGCCAGCAGGGGTGGTAGCGGGGGGTCGAACACCGGGGAGCTGTTTTTT. Translation gives CASRGGSGGSNTGELFF.